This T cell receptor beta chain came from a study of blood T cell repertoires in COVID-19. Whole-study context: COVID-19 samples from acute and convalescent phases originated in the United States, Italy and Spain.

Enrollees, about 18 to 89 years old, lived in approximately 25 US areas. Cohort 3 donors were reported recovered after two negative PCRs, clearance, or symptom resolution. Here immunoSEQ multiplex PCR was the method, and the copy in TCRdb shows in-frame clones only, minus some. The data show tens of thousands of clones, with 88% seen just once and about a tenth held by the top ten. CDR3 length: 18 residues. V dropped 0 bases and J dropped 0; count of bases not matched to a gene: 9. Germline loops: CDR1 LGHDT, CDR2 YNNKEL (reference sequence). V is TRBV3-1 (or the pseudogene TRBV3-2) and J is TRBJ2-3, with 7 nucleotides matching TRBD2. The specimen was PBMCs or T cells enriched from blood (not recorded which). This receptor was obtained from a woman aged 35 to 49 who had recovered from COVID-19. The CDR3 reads CASSQDYSRGISTDTQYF. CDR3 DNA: TGTGCCAGCAGCCAAGATTATTCGCGGGGGATCAGCACAGATACGCAGTATTTT.